The following is a T cell receptor beta chain sequence with its context. Its specificity is unknown. Other DNA sequences within the sample encode an identical CDR3. Time point denoted: baseline, week 1 (first vaccination visit). Specified treatment: pre-vaccination baseline after standard-of-care therapy. Donors harbored newly found WHO grade 3 or 4 IDH1-mutant, ATRX-lost astrocytomas. These data come from a study of a mutant IDH1 vaccine in newly diagnosed glioma. Turning to the study itself: Previous treatment comprised radiotherapy, temozolomide, or both, mostly both.

Points from the study as a whole: Immune responses arising from the vaccine appeared in just under 95% of patients. Pseudoprogression seemed unrelated to changes in top peripheral T cell clonotypes.

Sequenced by immunoSEQ multiplex PCR; TCRdb stores in-frame clones only, minus some. Of tens of thousands of clones detected, around 80% appear once; the ten largest clones hold over 4%. The sample in question was peripheral blood mononuclear cells (PBMCs), obtained from a glioma patient treated with radiotherapy, temozolomide or both. This clonotype was sampled from a woman aged 18-29 years with glioma. Some clones in this sample may be carry-over from other donors' samples.

For the CDR3, the DNA is TGCGCCAGCAGCCAAGACAGGGGTGAGACCCAGTACTTC. Translated: CASSQDRGETQYF. The chain carries TRBV4-3 and TRBJ2-5, with a possible D match to TRBD1 (6 bases). Trimming pared 0 bases from V and 5 bases from J, leaving 7 bases between. The CDR3 has 13 amino acids. The germline gives CDR1 LGHNA, CDR2 YSLEER.